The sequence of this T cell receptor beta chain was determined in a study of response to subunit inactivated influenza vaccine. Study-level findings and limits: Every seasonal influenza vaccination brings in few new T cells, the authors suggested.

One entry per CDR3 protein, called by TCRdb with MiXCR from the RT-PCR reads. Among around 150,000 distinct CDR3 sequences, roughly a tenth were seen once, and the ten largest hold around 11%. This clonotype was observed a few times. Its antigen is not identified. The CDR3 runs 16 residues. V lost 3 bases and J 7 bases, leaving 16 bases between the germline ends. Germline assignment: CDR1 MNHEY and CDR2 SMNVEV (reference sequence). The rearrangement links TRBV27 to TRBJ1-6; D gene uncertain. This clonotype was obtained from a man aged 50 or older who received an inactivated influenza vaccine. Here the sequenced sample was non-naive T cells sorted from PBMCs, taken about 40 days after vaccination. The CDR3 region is CASSFSGSLLNSPLHF. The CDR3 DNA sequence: TGTGCCAGCAGTTTCTCGGGCAGCCTCCTGAATTCACCCCTCCACTTT.